The 20 T cell receptor beta chains below come from one sample, sequenced in a study of siplizumab effects on memory and regulatory T cells. Sequenced by immunoSEQ multiplex PCR; TCRdb stores in-frame clones only, minus some. Of 80,000 to 130,000 clones in the sample, more than 85% are singletons; the top ten hold 2.6%. Sequencing was carried out using CD4+ T cells sorted from blood. The receptors come from a human donor in good health. Some clones in this sample may be carry-over from other donors' samples.

The V and J genes are TRBV4-1 and TRBJ2-5; D not resolved. In germline, CDR1 is MGHRA, CDR2 YSYEKL. V lost 0 bases, J lost 1 base, and 6 bases lay in between. The CDR3 totals 14 residues. Written as DNA, the CDR3 is TGCGCCAGCAGCCAAGATGGTAGCCAAGAGACCCAGTACTTC. As protein: CASSQDGSQETQYF.

V gene TRBV27 combines with J gene TRBJ1-2; 7 bases fit TRBD1. The V segment lost 4 bases and the J segment 2 bases; nucleotides outside the gene matches: 4. This CDR3 comprises 14 residues. Germline lookup yields CDR1 MNHEY and CDR2 SMNVEV (reference sequence). CDR3 amino acids: CASSWTGSNYGYTF. Here the CDR3 DNA reads TGTGCCAGCAGTTGGACAGGCTCAAACTATGGCTACACCTTC.

The rearrangement links TRBV18 to TRBJ2-7, with D perhaps matching TRBD2 (5 bases). The CDR3 covers 15 residues. CDR1 KGHSH and CDR2 LQKENI come from the germline V gene. V was cut by 2 bases and J by 4 bases, with 15 bases left in between. CDR3 amino acids: CASSPGSGRVYEQYF. The CDR3 DNA reads TGTGCCAGCTCACCAGGGTCGGGGAGAGTTTACGAGCAGTACTTC.

The V call is TRBV10-3, the J call TRBJ1-3, with 7 nucleotides matching TRBD1. From germline, CDR1 is ENHRY and CDR2 SYGVKD. V lost 10 bases to trimming and J lost 0 bases; unmatched junction nucleotides: 6. This CDR3 has 14 amino acids. CDR3 sequence: CATQGSSSGNTIYF. CDR3 DNA sequence: TGTGCCACACAGGGGTCTTCCTCTGGAAACACCATATATTTT.

The chain recombines TRBV12-5 with TRBJ1-5, with D hard to call. From germline, CDR1 is LGHNT and CDR2 FRNRAP. The CDR3 is 14 residues long. V lost 8 bases, J lost 0 bases, and 11 bases lay in between. The DNA for the CDR3 is TGTGCTAGTCGAGACGGGAATAGCAATCAGCCCCAGCATTTT. Translated, it gives CASRDGNSNQPQHF.

The chain has TRBV5-1 and TRBJ2-1, with 13 bases aligning to TRBD2. CDR1 is SGHRS, CDR2 YFSETQ, per germline. The V and J ends lost 4 bases and 8 bases, in that order; junction bases with no gene match: 18. The CDR3 consists of 19 residues. The CDR3 here is CASSRRLAGGSFSPDEQFF. Here the CDR3 DNA reads TGCGCCAGCAGCCGGAGACTAGCGGGAGGCTCTTTTTCGCCGGATGAGCAGTTCTTC.

The CDR3 region is CASSDQTREDVEYGYTF. CDR3 DNA: TGTGCCAGCAGCGACCAGACGAGGGAGGATGTCGAGTATGGCTACACCTTC. The V gene is TRBV5-8, the J gene TRBJ1-2; the D is unclear. Trimming pared 4 bases from V and 5 bases from J, leaving 24 bases between. Per the germline V gene, CDR1 is SGHTS and CDR2 is YDEGEE. The CDR3 runs to 17 residues.

The CDR3 nucleotides read TGTGCCAGCAGCTTTATGGGACTTCCCATGGATACGCAGTATTTT. It encodes CASSFMGLPMDTQYF. V gene TRBV7-3 combines with J gene TRBJ2-3, with D maybe TRBD2 (6 bases). The CDR3 is 15 amino acids. V lost 3 bases and J 6 bases, leaving 16 bases between the germline ends. The germline V gene has CDR1 SGHTA and CDR2 FQGTGA.

This chain joins TRBV27 and TRBJ2-5; 11 bases map to TRBD2. V gave up 4 bases and J gave up 4 bases; unmatched junction bases: 5. Per the germline V gene, CDR1 is MNHEY and CDR2 is SMNVEV (reference sequence). This CDR3 contains 15 residues. CDR3 sequence: CASSSLAGGPETQYF. The DNA for the CDR3 is TGTGCCAGCAGTTCCTTAGCGGGAGGGCCAGAGACCCAGTACTTC.

This chain uses TRBV28 with TRBJ2-3; 12 bases are shared with TRBD2. The CDR3 has 16 amino acids. Trimming removed 4 bases from V and 4 bases from J; junction bases left unmatched: 6. Germline V gene lookup returns CDR1 MDHEN and CDR2 SYDVKM. This CDR3 is CASSSTSGGGADTQYF. The DNA for the CDR3 is TGTGCCAGCAGTTCGACTAGCGGGGGCGGGGCAGATACGCAGTATTTT.

This chain uses TRBV21-1 with TRBJ1-1. TRBV21-1 is listed as a pseudogene. The CDR3 consists of 16 residues. The CDR3, as DNA: TGTGCCAGCAGCAAAGCGCGGGACGGGTCGAACACTGAAGCTTTCTTT. Protein: CASSKARDGSNTEAFF.

This clone was counted a single time. V gene TRBV6-1 combines with J gene TRBJ2-2; D call uncertain. The CDR3 spans 14 residues. Per germline, CDR1 MNHNS and CDR2 SASEGT. The V gene lost 1 base and the J gene lost 6 bases, with 9 bases spanning the gap. DNA for the CDR3: TGTGCCAGCAGTGAAGGCATTAACCCCGGGGAGCTGTTTTTT. Protein: CASSEGINPGELFF.

This rearrangement joins TRBV18 to TRBJ2-5; TRBD2 might be the D (6 bases). This CDR3 comprises 18 residues. With 2 bases removed from V and 5 bases from J, the gap between germline ends came to 24 bases. CDR1 is KGHSH, CDR2 LQKENI, per germline. CDR3 sequence (DNA): TGTGCCAGCTCACCATACCCCTCCCCTAGCGCCCCCGGGGAGACCCAGTACTTC. This encodes CASSPYPSPSAPGETQYF.

The gene calls are TRBV18 and TRBJ2-5; 7 nucleotides line up with TRBD1. V lost 3 bases and J lost 0; bases outside the gene matches: 4. Germline V gives CDR1 KGHSH, CDR2 LQKENI. The CDR3 runs to 15 residues. CDR3 residues: CASSPQTGYQETQYF. The CDR3, as DNA: TGTGCCAGCTCACCCCAGACAGGGTACCAAGAGACCCAGTACTTC. Complete variable domain (other parts from reference TRBV18 and TRBJ2-5): NAGVMQNPRHLVRRRGQEARLRCSPMKGHSHVYWYRQLPEEGLKFMVYLQKENIIDESGMPKERFSAEFPKEGPSILRIQQVVRGDSAAYFCASSPQTGYQETQYFGPGTRLLVL.

The chain uses TRBV28 and TRBJ1-5; D is unclear. This CDR3 comprises 15 residues. V dropped 2 bases and J dropped 0 bases, with 8 bases sitting between them. Germline CDR1 reads MDHEN; CDR2 reads SYDVKM. The CDR3 DNA is TGTGCCAGCAGTTTAATCAGTTATAGCAATCAGCCCCAGCATTTT. This encodes CASSLISYSNQPQHF.

The genes are TRBV2 and TRBJ2-3; 11 bases are a match to TRBD2. CDR1 is SNHLY and CDR2 is FYNNEI in the germline V gene. The V segment lost 5 bases and the J segment 6 bases; nucleotides outside the gene matches: 16. The CDR3 sequence is 18 residues long. The chain's CDR3 is CASSTRSGRGTPTDTQYF. CDR3 nucleotide sequence: TGTGCCAGCAGTACTCGTAGCGGGAGGGGGACGCCAACCGATACGCAGTATTTT.

This chain uses TRBV28 with TRBJ2-5, with a possible D match to TRBD2 (7 bases). CDR1 and CDR2 from the germline V gene are MDHEN and SYDVKM. V lost 3 bases to trimming and J lost 2 bases, with 16 bases between them. CDR3 length equals 16 residues. This CDR3 is CASSFGGRGGQETQYF. In DNA form, the CDR3 reads TGTGCCAGCAGTTTTGGAGGAAGGGGGGGACAAGAGACCCAGTACTTC.

This clone was seen only once. The chain couples TRBV7-8 to TRBJ2-1; no clear D gene. V gave up 2 bases and J gave up 0 bases, with 8 bases separating them. This CDR3 comprises 15 residues. CDR1 and CDR2 (germline): SGHVS, FQNEAQ. The CDR3 bases are TGTGCCAGCAGCTTAAATACCGGCTCCTACAATGAGCAGTTCTTC. As protein: CASSLNTGSYNEQFF.

The chain recombines TRBV18 with TRBJ2-1; 11 bases are shared with TRBD2. Germline loops: CDR1 KGHSH, CDR2 LQKENI. V was pared by 3 bases and J by 5 bases, with 0 bases of the junction left unmatched. This CDR3 spans 14 amino acids. In DNA form, the CDR3 reads TGTGCCAGCTCACCGGGACTAGCGGACAATGAGCAGTTCTTC. Protein sequence: CASSPGLADNEQFF.

This chain links TRBV19 with TRBJ2-7; 10 bases line up with TRBD2. Trimming took 6 bases from V and 3 from J; bases not matched to a gene: 5. This CDR3 is built from 14 residues. Germline loops: CDR1 LNHDA, CDR2 SQIVND (reference sequence). The CDR3 region is CASSRGLAVYEQYF. CDR3 DNA sequence: TGTGCCAGTAGCCGTGGACTAGCGGTCTACGAGCAGTACTTC.